The present T cell receptor (beta chain) was sequenced within a study of blood T cell repertoires in COVID-19 (dated by TCRdb to 2018 to 2020). Background for the entire study: Samples from collaborators originated in the United States, Italy and Spain and spanned both the acute and convalescent phases of COVID-19. The material from the prospective study consisted of cDNA or gDNA derived from T cells, B-cell-depleted T cells, or PBMCs. The dataset comprised deeply sampled blood TCRbeta repertoires from subjects exposed to, actively infected with, or recovered from COVID-19. The repertoires were released in a freely available public database intended as a resource for research on the immune response to SARS-CoV-2. Samples came from the ongoing ImmuneRACE study (first 160 participants) plus 1,254 subjects from 6 global collaborators. Sample metadata almost always included a de-identified subject ID, COVID-19 status, age in years and sex. Where HLA class I and class II types were available, the types were taken from metadata supplied by the sample provider, not from assay-based typing.

TCRbeta CDR3 regions were amplified from genomic DNA using the immunoSEQ Assay, a bias-controlled multiplex PCR. In the paper's pipeline: Nucleated cell counts per sample were estimated from amplification of reference gene primers within the assay. To quantify the absolute abundance of each unique TCRbeta CDR3 rearrangement, sequence reads were collapsed and filtered. For each sample, productive Simpson clonality was calculated by taking the square root of Simpson's diversity index across productive rearrangements. TCRdb stores this immuneACCESS table with in-frame sequences only. Part of the clones is absent; in the studies checked, under half of the shortfall reflects unresolved V genes, and no reason is known for the rest. That table furnishes V, J and clone size, whereas the DNA furnished D and trimming. The sample table records roughly 400,000 clones; 80% to 90% of these occur just once. Clones ranked in the top ten supply more than 0.95% of the sample.

For this clone: Its target antigen remains unknown. No much larger clone is present one base from it, and per-base qualities are unavailable.

Participants in the prospective study were enrolled through a virtual design, were aged about 18 to 100 years, and lived in approximately 25 United States geographic areas. In the prospective study, participants were assigned to cohorts based on the clinical history participants reported in a screening survey and a study questionnaire. Recovered participants in ImmuneRACE Cohort 3 were defined by two consecutive negative NP/OP PCR tests, clearance by a healthcare professional, or resolution of symptoms. Each participant in the prospective study had whole blood, serum and a nasopharyngeal or oropharyngeal swab collected by mobile phlebotomists. Prospective study participants could optionally give additional blood draws and questionnaires over an approximately 2-month period. Blood samples from the prospective study were shipped frozen or at room temperature prior to DNA extraction. What the authors observed across the whole study: Clinical and demographic metadata were provided uncurated, with the amount varying by source and participant.

From a lookup of the germline V gene (reference sequence), CDR1 and CDR2 are SGHNT and YYREEE. V has 6 bases trimmed and J has 7 bases trimmed; junction bases matching no gene number 14. From its cysteine to its phenylalanine, the CDR3 spans 15 amino acids. The DNA shown is the 45-base CDR3, in frame from base 1. Material for sequencing was PBMCs or T cells enriched from blood (not recorded which). The V gene is TRBV5-4 and the J gene is TRBJ2-5; 8 junctional bases match TRBD2. The receptor was isolated from a young man who had recovered from COVID-19. The DNA reads as follows: TGTGCCAGCACCCCTTCGGGAGGGCCCGAGGTGACCCAGTACTTC. Its product reads: CASTPSGGPEVTQYF.